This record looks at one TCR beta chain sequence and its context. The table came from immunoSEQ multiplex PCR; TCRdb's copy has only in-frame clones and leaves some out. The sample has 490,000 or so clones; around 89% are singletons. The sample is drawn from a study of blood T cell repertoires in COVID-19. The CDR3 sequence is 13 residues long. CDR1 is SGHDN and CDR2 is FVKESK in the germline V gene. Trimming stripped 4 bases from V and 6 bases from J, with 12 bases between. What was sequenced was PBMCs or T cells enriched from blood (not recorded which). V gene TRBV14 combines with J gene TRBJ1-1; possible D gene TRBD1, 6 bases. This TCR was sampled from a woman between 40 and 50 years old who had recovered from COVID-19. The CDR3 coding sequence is TGTGCCAGCAGCCGGGCCGGGACACCTGAAGCTTTCTTT. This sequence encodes CASSRAGTPEAFF.